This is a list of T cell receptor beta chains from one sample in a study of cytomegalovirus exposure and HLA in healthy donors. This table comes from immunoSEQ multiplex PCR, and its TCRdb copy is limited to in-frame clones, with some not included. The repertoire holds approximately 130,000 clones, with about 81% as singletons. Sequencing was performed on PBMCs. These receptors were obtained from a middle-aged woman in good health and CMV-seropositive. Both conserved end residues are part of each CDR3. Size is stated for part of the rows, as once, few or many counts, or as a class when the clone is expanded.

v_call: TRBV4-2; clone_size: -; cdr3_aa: CASSQEQIYGYTF
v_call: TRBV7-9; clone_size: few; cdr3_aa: CASRSDSNEKLFF
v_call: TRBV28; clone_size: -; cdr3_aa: CASLLGQGLTEAFF
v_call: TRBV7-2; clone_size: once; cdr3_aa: CASSPQQVKETQYF
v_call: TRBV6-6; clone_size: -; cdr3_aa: CASSSFGDGYTF
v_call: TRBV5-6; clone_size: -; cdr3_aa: CASSGLATNEKLFF
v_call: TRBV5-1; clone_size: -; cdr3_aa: CASSHEGGSYGYTF
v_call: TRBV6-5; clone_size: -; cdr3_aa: CASSPEGRTIYF
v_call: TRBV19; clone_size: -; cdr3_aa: CASSTAGGQETQYF
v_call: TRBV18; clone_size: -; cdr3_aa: CASSPTTGYGYTF
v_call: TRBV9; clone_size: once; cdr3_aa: CASSLGQGGAETQYF
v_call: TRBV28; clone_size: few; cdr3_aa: CASSLIEDSLYEQYF
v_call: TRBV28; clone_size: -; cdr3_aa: CASSPEALAGVDTQYF
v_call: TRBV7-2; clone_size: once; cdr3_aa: CASSLAWTGEAFF
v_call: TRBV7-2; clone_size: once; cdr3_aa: CASSRVWTGYSNQPQHF
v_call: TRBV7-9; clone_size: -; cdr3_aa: CASIWVADYNEQFF
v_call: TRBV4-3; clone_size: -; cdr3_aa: CASSQEAGTLAGQPQHF
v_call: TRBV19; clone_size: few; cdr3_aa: CASSIDRGPTEAFF
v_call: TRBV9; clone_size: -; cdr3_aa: CASGTRQPYNEQFF
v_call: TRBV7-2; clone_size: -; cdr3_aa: CASSLDRGRGFAEAFF
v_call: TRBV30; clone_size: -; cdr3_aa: CAWRAARAAKEQFF
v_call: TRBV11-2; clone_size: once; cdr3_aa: CASSLPSGREQYF
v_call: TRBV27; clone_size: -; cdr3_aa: CASSKGTSVYNEQFF
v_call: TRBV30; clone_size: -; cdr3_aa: CAWSGGPGAKNIQYF
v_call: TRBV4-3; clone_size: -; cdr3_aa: CASSQDPGQGNTEAFF
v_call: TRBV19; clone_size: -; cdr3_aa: CASSIGETSYNEQFF
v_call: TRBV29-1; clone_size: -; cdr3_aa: CSVEDVLAGKYTDTQYF
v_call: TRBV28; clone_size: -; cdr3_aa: CASSLWGSQPQHF
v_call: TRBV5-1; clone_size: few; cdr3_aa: CASRGGEGVNEQFF
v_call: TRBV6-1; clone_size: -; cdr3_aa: CASTMGRTGRAEAFF
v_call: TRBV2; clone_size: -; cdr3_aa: CASSEVGTAKQYF
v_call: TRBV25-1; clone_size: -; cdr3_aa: CASSLLRGDYGYTF
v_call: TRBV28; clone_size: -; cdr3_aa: CASSFDRTDQPQHF
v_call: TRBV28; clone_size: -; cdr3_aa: CASSLPGQGYYGYTF
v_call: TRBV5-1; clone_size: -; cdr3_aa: CASSLQQGAEGYTF
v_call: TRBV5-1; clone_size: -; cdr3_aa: CASSLGDNNSPLHF
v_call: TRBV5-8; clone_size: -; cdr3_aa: CASSFPGRVPTDTQYF
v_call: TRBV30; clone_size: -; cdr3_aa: CAWSIRGYEKLFF
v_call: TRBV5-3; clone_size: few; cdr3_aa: CARSSGGYGYTF
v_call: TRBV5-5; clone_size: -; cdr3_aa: CASYEGSEIGEQFF
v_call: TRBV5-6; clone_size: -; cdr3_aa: CASSPWEAGSTDTQYF
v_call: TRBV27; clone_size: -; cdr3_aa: CASRLGTGQYGYTF
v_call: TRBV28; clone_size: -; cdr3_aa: CASSLPGTGNTEAFF
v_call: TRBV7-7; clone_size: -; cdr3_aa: CASSLGEQETQYF
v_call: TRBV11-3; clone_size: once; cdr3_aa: CASSPGLAGGTYNEQFF
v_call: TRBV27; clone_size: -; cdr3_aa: CASRYFGQFF
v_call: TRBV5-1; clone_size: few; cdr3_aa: CASSSRDRGAEQYF
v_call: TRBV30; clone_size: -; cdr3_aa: CAWTQGGEVNTEAFF
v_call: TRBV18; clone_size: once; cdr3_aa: CASSLEETQYF
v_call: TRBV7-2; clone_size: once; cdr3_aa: CASSFPDRVNIQYF
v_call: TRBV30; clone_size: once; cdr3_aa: CAWSHGGFGANVLTF
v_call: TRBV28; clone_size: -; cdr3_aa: CASSFFRGTEAFF
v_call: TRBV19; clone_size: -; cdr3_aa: CASSSDSSGANVLTF
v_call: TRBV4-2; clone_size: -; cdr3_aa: CASSPRTGGETQYF
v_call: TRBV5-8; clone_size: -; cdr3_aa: CASSLGQVSNQPQHF
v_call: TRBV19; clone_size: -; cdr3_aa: CASMSPLTAREYTF
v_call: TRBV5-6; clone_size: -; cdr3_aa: CASSSDRANTEAFF
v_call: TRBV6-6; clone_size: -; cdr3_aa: CASSSLTQGTYGYTF